One sample yielded the 13 T cell receptor beta chains listed below, sequenced in a study of CD8 T cells in ankylosing spondylitis. TCRdb re-derived calls from the 5' RACE reads in MiXCR, one entry per CDR3 protein. The sample lists under 150,000 distinct CDR3 sequences, roughly 8.8% seen once, with approximately 3.5% in the top ten. The sample consisted of blood, either unsorted or a sorted T cell fraction (not recorded which). The receptors derive from a male donor with ankylosing spondylitis or in good health (not recorded which).

This clonotype was detected ten times or more. The rearrangement uses TRBV7-8 and TRBJ2-4; 7 bases align to TRBD2. This CDR3 has 15 residues. The J segment lost 3 bases and the V segment lost 5 bases, leaving 7 bases of the junction unmatched. Germline V CDR1 and CDR2: SGHVS, FQNEAQ. CDR3 sequence reads: CASSPAGLDKNIQYF. The DNA for the CDR3 is TGTGCCAGCAGCCCAGCGGGACTGGACAAAAACATTCAGTACTTC.

Ten or more counts support this clonotype. The rearrangement links TRBV20-1 to TRBJ1-4; the D gene is possibly TRBD1 (5 bases). With 3 bases removed from V and 7 bases from J, the gap between germline ends came to 15 bases. Germline assignment: CDR1 DFQATT and CDR2 SNEGSKA (reference sequence). This CDR3 has 14 residues. The CDR3 sequence: CSASLAQEGEKLFF. CDR3 nucleotide sequence: TGCAGTGCTAGTTTAGCACAGGAGGGTGAAAAACTGTTTTTT.

The J gene is TRBJ2-7, the V gene TRBV3-1; 11 bases are a match to TRBD2. Per the germline V gene, CDR1 is LGHDT and CDR2 is YNNKEL (reference sequence). The CDR3 loop spans 16 amino acids. V dropped 2 bases and J dropped 5; count of bases not matched to a gene: 8. The CDR3 sequence: CASSQRLAGRLDEQYF. Here the CDR3 DNA reads TGTGCCAGCAGCCAAAGACTAGCGGGAAGGCTCGACGAGCAGTACTTC.

This clonotype was recorded many times. The chain is built from TRBV20-1 and TRBJ2-1; no clear D gene. Germline V gene lookup returns CDR1 DFQATT and CDR2 SNEGSKA (reference sequence). This CDR3 spans 16 amino acids. V lost 0 bases and J 0 bases, leaving 12 bases between the germline ends. The CDR3 DNA follows: TGCAGTGCTAGAGATCTCCTACTGAGCTCCTACAATGAGCAGTTCTTC. The encoded protein is CSARDLLLSSYNEQFF.

By share, this clonotype counts as medium-sized (0.01 to 0.1%). The chain carries TRBV5-5 and TRBJ2-4; D gene uncertain. Trimming took off 4 bases at V and 8 bases at J, with 16 bases between the two ends. CDR1 and CDR2 (germline): SGHKS, YYEKEE (reference sequence). The CDR3 sequence is 14 residues long. The CDR3, as DNA: TGTGCCAGCAGCGCTTTAGCCTCGGCGGACATTCAGTACTTC. Protein sequence: CASSALASADIQYF.

In this sample, this clonotype turned up many times. V usage is TRBV7-2 and J usage is TRBJ2-3; TRBD2 matches 9 bases. CDR3 length: 16 residues. CDR1 is SGHTA and CDR2 is FQGNSA in the germline V gene. Unmatched junction bases numbered 12, after V lost 5 bases and J lost 6 bases. In DNA, the CDR3 is TGTGCCAGCAGCCCCCAAGCGGGGGGTTCCCTGGATACGCAGTATTTT. Residues: CASSPQAGGSLDTQYF.

This clonotype was found many times. The rearrangement links TRBV5-1 to TRBJ2-5, with a possible D match to TRBD2 (6 bases). Germline V gene sequence: CDR1 SGHRS, CDR2 YFSETQ. Trimming took 2 bases from V and 5 from J, leaving 10 bases between them. The CDR3 consists of 13 residues. This CDR3 is CASSFGREETQYF. The DNA for the CDR3 is TGCGCCAGCAGCTTCGGTCGGGAGGAGACCCAGTACTTC.

The V gene is TRBV15, the J gene TRBJ1-1, with a possible D match to TRBD1 (6 bases). Between the trimmed V and J ends, which lost 0 bases and 1 base, there was a span of 12 bases. Germline V CDR1 and CDR2: LNHNV, YYDKDF (reference sequence). This CDR3 is 16 amino acids long. CDR3 in DNA: TGTGCCACCAGCAGAGATTTGGGACACCAGAACACTGAAGCTTTCTTT. Translation gives CATSRDLGHQNTEAFF.

In its sample, this clonotype was seen many times. V usage is TRBV5-1 and J usage is TRBJ1-1; 8 bases are shared with TRBD1. Germline CDR1 and CDR2: SGHRS and YFSETQ. This CDR3 has 16 residues. With V trimmed by 4 bases and J by 0 bases, 8 bases remained unmatched. The CDR3 DNA follows: TGCGCCAGCAGCCGGACAGGGAGACCAATGAACACTGAAGCTTTCTTT. As protein: CASSRTGRPMNTEAFF.

This clonotype was observed a handful of times. The chain links TRBV15 to TRBJ2-1, with 8 bases that match TRBD2. Germline V gene lookup returns CDR1 LNHNV and CDR2 YYDKDF (reference sequence). V shed 3 bases, J shed 8 bases, and the junction held 15 bases outside the gene matches. The CDR3 sequence is 17 residues long. The DNA of the CDR3 is TGTGCCACCAGCAGTTTCACCGGGCGGGAGGACTGGGATGAGCAGTTCTTC. The encoded protein is CATSSFTGREDWDEQFF.

This clonotype was detected only once. V and J are TRBV12-3 or TRBV12-4 and TRBJ2-2; 7 nucleotides agree with TRBD2. This CDR3 region has 14 residues. The ends lost 6 bases at V and 5 bases at J; junction bases unmatched: 6. Written as DNA, the CDR3 is TGTGCCAGCAGCGGGAGGTACCGTACCGGGGAGCTGTTTTTT. Its translation: CASSGRYRTGELFF.

In this sample, this clonotype turned up many times. The V and J genes are TRBV3-1 and TRBJ2-4; D remains ambiguous. The CDR3 loop spans 14 amino acids. From germline, CDR1 is LGHDT and CDR2 YNNKEL (reference sequence). The V end lost 1 base, the J end lost 4 bases, and 8 bases lay between the germline ends. CDR3 loop: CASSQVLLKNIQYF. The CDR3 bases are TGTGCCAGCAGCCAAGTCCTACTAAAAAACATTCAGTACTTC.

This clonotype was seen many times. CDR3 in amino acids: CASSQDHGKAQETQYF. Here the CDR3 DNA reads TGCGCCAGCAGCCAAGATCACGGGAAGGCCCAAGAGACCCAGTACTTC. The V and J genes are TRBV4-1 and TRBJ2-5, with D tentatively TRBD2 (5 bases). There are 16 residues in the CDR3. Deletions cut 0 bases from V and 1 base from J, with 12 bases between. Germline V lookup: CDR1 MGHRA, CDR2 YSYEKL.